The clone carrying this T cell receptor beta chain was seen repeatedly, ten times or more. Antigen: not known. This sample was taken from a study of naive and memory T cell subsets. Findings and limits, study-wide: This RNA-based method may be sensitive to activation-related transcript changes.

Four PCR rounds used nested alpha and beta constant region primers plus the SP2 primer. From the 5' RACE reads, TCRdb called clonotypes with MiXCR, one entry per CDR3 protein. Of approximately 49,000 distinct CDR3 sequences in the sample, about 4.4% are singletons; the top ten hold approximately 0.84%. A UMI-containing oligonucleotide was joined by 3' ligation to the TCR cDNA template. Cells were not sorted; total RNA input targeted roughly 1 to 1,100 ng. CDR3 length equals 13 residues. The V end was cut by 3 bases, the J end by 2 bases, with 7 bases between. The V gene's germline CDR1 is SQVTM and CDR2 ANQGSEA.

The genes are TRBV29-1 and TRBJ2-2; no clear D gene. The clonotype was recovered from a female donor in good health. Here the CDR3 DNA reads TGCAGCGTTGAGGGCACCAACACCGGGGAGCTGTTTTTT. This sequence encodes CSVEGTNTGELFF.